This record covers a single TCR beta chain. Its antigen is not known. With a J-beta primer mix and a sample-barcoded 5' primer, a second PCR ran about 7 to 12 cycles. TCRdb recomputed calls from the 5' RACE reads with MiXCR, one row per CDR3 protein. The data contain 1.5 million to 2 million distinct CDR3 sequences, 35% to 50% of them singletons. Each donor was a healthy Caucasian individual from Russia, aged roughly 6 to 90. The sample comes from a study of blood T cells in healthy people across ages. Broader study findings: With naive T cell percentage, TCR beta diversity showed a strong correlation. Possibly confounding the expanded clonotype changes was the fact that donor CMV status was unknown. TCR beta diversity, measured per million T cells, fell in a roughly linear way with age.

This CDR3 comprises 14 residues. Trimming shortened V by 4 bases and J by 1 base, and 11 bases separated the two germline ends. In germline, CDR1 is SGHRS, CDR2 YFSETQ. Sample: blood. The receptor was derived from a human donor in good health. The genes are TRBV5-1 and TRBJ1-1, with D perhaps matching TRBD1 (6 bases). In DNA, the CDR3 is TGCGCCAGCAGCGTTGAACAGGGGAACACTGAAGCTTTCTTT. Translation gives CASSVEQGNTEAFF.